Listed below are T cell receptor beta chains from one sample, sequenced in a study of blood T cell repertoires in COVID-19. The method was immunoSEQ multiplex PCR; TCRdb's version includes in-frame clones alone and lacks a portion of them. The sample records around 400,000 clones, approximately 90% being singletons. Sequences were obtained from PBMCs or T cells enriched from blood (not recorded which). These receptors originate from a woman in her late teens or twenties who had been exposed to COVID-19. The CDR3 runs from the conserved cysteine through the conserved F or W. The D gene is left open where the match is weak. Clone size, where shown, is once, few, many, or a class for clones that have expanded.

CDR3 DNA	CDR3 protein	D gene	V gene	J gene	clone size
TGTGCCAGCAGCCCCCGACTAGCGGGGGGCCCAGATACGCAGTATTTT	CASSPRLAGGPDTQYF	TRBD2	TRBV7-2	TRBJ2-3	-
TGTGCCAGCAGCTTAAACCCGGGAATTATCTACAATGAGCAGTTCTTC	CASSLNPGIIYNEQFF	-	TRBV7-9	TRBJ2-1	-
TGTGCCAGCTCTCCCGAGGGACAGGGTACCTACGAGCAGTACTTC	CASSPEGQGTYEQYF	TRBD1	TRBV18	TRBJ2-7	-
TGTGCCAGCAAACTAGCGGCCATTGCGACCCAGTACTTC	CASKLAAIATQYF	TRBD2	TRBV6-5	TRBJ2-5	-
TGTGCCAGCAGTTTAGGCCCGAACACCGGGGAGCTGTTTTTT	CASSLGPNTGELFF	-	TRBV28	TRBJ2-2	-
TGTGCCAGCACCACGGGGGACAGCCACAATGAGCAGTTCTTC	CASTTGDSHNEQFF	-	TRBV6-5	TRBJ2-1	-
TGTGCCAGCAGCTTCCGGGGGGGCCCCCATGAGCAGTTCTTC	CASSFRGGPHEQFF	TRBD2	TRBV5-6	TRBJ2-1	-
TGTGCCAGCAGCCAAGGGGGAGTCTACACTGAAGCTTTCTTT	CASSQGGVYTEAFF	-	TRBV14	TRBJ1-1	-
TGCGCCAGCAGCTTGCCGCCCCCGGCGGTCAATGAGCAGTTCTTC	CASSLPPPAVNEQFF	-	TRBV5-1	TRBJ2-1	-
TGCGCCAGCAGCCAAGACGCCGCCATCGGCTACGAGCAGTACTTC	CASSQDAAIGYEQYF	-	TRBV4-3	TRBJ2-7	-
TGTGCCAGCAGTCTCAGAGACAGGGGAGATCAGCCCCAGCATTTT	CASSLRDRGDQPQHF	TRBD1	TRBV27	TRBJ1-5	-
TGTGCCAGCACCCATGGGGCGGGACCTAGCACAGATACGCAGTATTTT	CASTHGAGPSTDTQYF	-	TRBV27	TRBJ2-3	-
TGTGCCAGCAGCGCTAATACAGGGGGCGCGAACATTCAGTACTTC	CASSANTGGANIQYF	TRBD1	TRBV9	TRBJ2-4	-
TGTGCCAGCACCCGGACAGGGGGTGTTTCACCCCTCCACTTT	CASTRTGGVSPLHF	TRBD1	TRBV6-5	TRBJ1-6	-
TGTGCCAGCACTGCAGGGGTTGAGCAGTTCTTC	CASTAGVEQFF	-	TRBV27	TRBJ2-1	-
TGCAGCGTGTTAGGGGGCTACAATGAGCAGTTCTTC	CSVLGGYNEQFF	-	TRBV29-1	TRBJ2-1	once
TGTGCCAGCAGTGAAGCTACAGTCGCGGGTCAGCCCCAGCATTTT	CASSEATVAGQPQHF	-	TRBV6-1	TRBJ1-5	-
TGTGCCAGCAGTGGCTCGCGGCCGAACACCGGGGAGCTGTTTTTT	CASSGSRPNTGELFF	-	TRBV2	TRBJ2-2	-
TGCGCCAGCAGCTGGGTAGCGGGGTTATCAAATGAGCAGTTCTTC	CASSWVAGLSNEQFF	TRBD2	TRBV4-1	TRBJ2-1	-
TGCGCCAGCAGCCATCCCAGGGGGATGAACACTGAAGCTTTCTTT	CASSHPRGMNTEAFF	TRBD1	TRBV4-3	TRBJ1-1	-